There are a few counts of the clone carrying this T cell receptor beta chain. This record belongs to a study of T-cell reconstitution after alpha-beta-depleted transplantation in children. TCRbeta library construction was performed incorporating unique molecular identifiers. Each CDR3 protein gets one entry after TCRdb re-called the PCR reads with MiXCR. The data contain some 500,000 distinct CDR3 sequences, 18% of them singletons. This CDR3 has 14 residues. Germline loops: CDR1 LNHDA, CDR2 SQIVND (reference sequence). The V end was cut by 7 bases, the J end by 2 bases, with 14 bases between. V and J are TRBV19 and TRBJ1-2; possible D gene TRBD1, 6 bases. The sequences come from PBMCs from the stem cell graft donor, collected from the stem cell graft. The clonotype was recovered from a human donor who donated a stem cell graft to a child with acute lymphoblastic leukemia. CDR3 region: CASMEWGGNYGYTF. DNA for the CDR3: TGTGCCAGTATGGAGTGGGGGGGCAACTATGGCTACACCTTC.